These 8 T cell receptor beta chains originate from one sample sequenced in a study of beta chain features in type 1 diabetes. The isolated RNA, all of it, was reverse transcribed, so expressed TCRB transcripts were what got sequenced. The table came from immunoSEQ multiplex PCR; TCRdb's copy has only in-frame clones and leaves some out. The profile shows around 140,000 clones, roughly 10% of them singletons. The sample was naive CD4+ T cells from blood. These receptors all come from a man aged 18 to 29 in good health.

This clone was observed at least ten times. The same CDR3 can be traced to other DNA sequences in this sample. V gene TRBV18 combines with J gene TRBJ1-5, with D possibly TRBD1 on 5 matching bases. The CDR3 is made up of 14 amino acids. With 2 bases removed from V and 4 bases from J, the gap between germline ends came to 9 bases. Per the germline V gene, CDR1 is KGHSH and CDR2 is LQKENI. In DNA, the CDR3 is TGTGCCAGCTCACCAGGTACAGGTAATCAGCCCCAGCATTTT. It is translated as CASSPGTGNQPQHF.

The V gene is TRBV27, the J gene TRBJ1-2; 7 positions agree with TRBD1. Germline V gene data show CDR1 as MNHEY and CDR2 as SMNVEV (reference sequence). The length of the CDR3 is 14 residues. V lost 7 bases, J lost 4 bases, and 9 bases stayed unmatched. The CDR3 DNA is TGTGCCAGCAACCCTCAGGGGGAAGGCTATGGCTACACCTTC. Its protein product is CASNPQGEGYGYTF.

This clone was picked up a small number of times. J is TRBJ2-3 and V is TRBV29-1, with D perhaps TRBD2 (6 bases). Germline CDR1 is SQVTM and CDR2 is ANQGSEA. This CDR3 spans 15 amino acids. Between the trimmed V and J ends, which lost 4 bases and 0 bases, there was a span of 14 bases. CDR3 bases: TGCAGCGTTGGGGGGACTGCCACTAGCACAGATACGCAGTATTTT. This encodes CSVGGTATSTDTQYF.

This clone was seen a few times. The rearrangement joins TRBV29-1 to TRBJ1-2, with 8 bases fitting TRBD1. CDR1 SQVTM and CDR2 ANQGSEA come from the germline V gene. This CDR3 is built from 12 residues. The junction had 3 bases not matched to a gene; V was cut back by 7 bases and J by 2 bases. The CDR3 DNA reads as TGCAGCGCTGGACAGGGAAACTATGGCTACACCTTC. This translates into CSAGQGNYGYTF.

This chain uses TRBV30 with TRBJ1-6; a weak D match, TRBD1 (6 bases). Germline V lookup: CDR1 GTSNPN, CDR2 SVGIG (reference sequence). V lost 2 bases and J 3 bases, leaving 14 bases between the germline ends. This CDR3 region has 16 residues. This chain's CDR3 is CAWSSGQSFYNSPLHF. The CDR3 nucleotides are TGTGCCTGGAGTTCGGGACAAAGTTTCTATAATTCACCCCTCCACTTT.

The genes are TRBV2 and TRBJ2-2; TRBD1 matches 8 bases. The CDR3 contains 16 residues. Germline lookup yields CDR1 SNHLY and CDR2 FYNNEI. With 2 bases clipped from V and 7 bases from J, the junction kept 9 bases outside the gene matches. The CDR3 here is CASSESSGTGRGELFF. CDR3 nucleotides: TGTGCCAGCAGTGAATCCTCCGGGACAGGACGCGGGGAGCTGTTTTTT.

This clone was counted ten times or more. V gene TRBV14 combines with J gene TRBJ1-4, with D perhaps TRBD1 (6 bases). Germline V gene data show CDR1 as SGHDN and CDR2 as FVKESK. Trimming pared 0 bases from V and 12 bases from J, leaving 11 bases between. The CDR3 runs 13 residues. The CDR3 region is CASSQDMGGQLFF. DNA of the CDR3: TGTGCCAGCAGCCAAGATATGGGGGGGCAACTGTTTTTT.

V is TRBV4-3 and J is TRBJ1-1; TRBD1 might be the D (6 bases). Deletions cut 1 base from V and 3 bases from J, with 12 bases between. The CDR3 covers 15 residues. CDR1 LGHNA and CDR2 YSLEER come from the germline V gene. The CDR3 DNA reads as TGCGCCAGCAGCCAAGGACGAGGGGGGGACACTGAAGCTTTCTTT. Amino acid sequence: CASSQGRGGDTEAFF.